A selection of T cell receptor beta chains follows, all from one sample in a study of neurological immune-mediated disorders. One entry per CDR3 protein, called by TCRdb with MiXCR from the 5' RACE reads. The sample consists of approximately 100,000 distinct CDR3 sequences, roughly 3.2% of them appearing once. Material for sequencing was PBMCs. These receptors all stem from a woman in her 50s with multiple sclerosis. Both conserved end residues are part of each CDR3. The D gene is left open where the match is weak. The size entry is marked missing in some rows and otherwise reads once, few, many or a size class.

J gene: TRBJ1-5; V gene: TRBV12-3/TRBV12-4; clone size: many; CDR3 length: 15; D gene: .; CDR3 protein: CASSFSSYSNQPQHF; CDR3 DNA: TGTGCCAGCAGTTTTAGTAGCTATAGCAATCAGCCCCAGCATTTT
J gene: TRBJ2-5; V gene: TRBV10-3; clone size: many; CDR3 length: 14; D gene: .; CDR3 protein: CAISESEGKETQYF; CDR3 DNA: TGTGCCATCAGTGAGTCGGAGGGGAAGGAGACCCAGTACTTC
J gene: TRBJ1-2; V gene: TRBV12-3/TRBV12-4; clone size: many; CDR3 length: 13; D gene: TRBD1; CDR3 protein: CASTPTGHYGYTF; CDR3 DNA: TGTGCCAGCACCCCGACAGGGCACTATGGCTACACCTTC
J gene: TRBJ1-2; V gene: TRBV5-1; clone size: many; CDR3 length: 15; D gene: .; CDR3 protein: CASSLEGTSNYGYTF; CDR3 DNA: TGCGCCAGCAGCTTGGAGGGCACAAGTAACTATGGCTACACCTTC
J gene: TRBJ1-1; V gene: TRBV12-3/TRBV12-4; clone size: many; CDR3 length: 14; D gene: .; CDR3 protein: CASTITSLNTEAFF; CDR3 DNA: TGTGCCAGCACCATCACGTCACTGAACACTGAAGCTTTCTTT
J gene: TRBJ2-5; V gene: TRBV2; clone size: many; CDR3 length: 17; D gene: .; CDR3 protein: CASSEAVLGRNQETQYF; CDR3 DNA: TGTGCCAGCAGTGAAGCTGTGTTAGGACGGAACCAAGAGACCCAGTACTTC
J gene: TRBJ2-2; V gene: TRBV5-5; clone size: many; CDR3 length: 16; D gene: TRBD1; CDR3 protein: CASSLKTGGITGELFF; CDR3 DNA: TGTGCCAGCAGCTTGAAGACAGGGGGCATTACCGGGGAGCTGTTTTTT
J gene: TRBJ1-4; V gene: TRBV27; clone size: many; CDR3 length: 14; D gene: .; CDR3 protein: CASSFNRAGEKLFF; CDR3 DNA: TGTGCCAGCAGTTTTAACAGGGCTGGTGAAAAACTGTTTTTT
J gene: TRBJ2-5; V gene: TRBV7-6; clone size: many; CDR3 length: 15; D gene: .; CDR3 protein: CASSLIGTLQETQYF; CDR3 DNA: TGTGCCAGCAGCTTAATAGGGACACTGCAAGAGACCCAGTACTTC
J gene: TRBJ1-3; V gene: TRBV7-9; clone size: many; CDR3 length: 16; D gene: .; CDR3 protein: CASSPGMGSSGNTIYF; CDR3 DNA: TGTGCCAGCAGCCCGGGAATGGGATCCTCTGGAAACACCATATATTTT
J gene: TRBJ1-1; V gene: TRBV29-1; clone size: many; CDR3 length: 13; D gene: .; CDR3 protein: CSVYVVANTEAFF; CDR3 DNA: TGCAGCGTTTATGTGGTTGCGAACACTGAAGCTTTCTTT
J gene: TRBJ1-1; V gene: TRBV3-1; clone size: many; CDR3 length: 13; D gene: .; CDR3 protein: CASSFQGNTEAFF; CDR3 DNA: TGTGCCAGCAGCTTTCAGGGGAACACTGAAGCTTTCTTT
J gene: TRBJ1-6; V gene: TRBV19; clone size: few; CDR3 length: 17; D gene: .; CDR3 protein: CASSIRTAGSYNSPLHF; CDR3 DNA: TGTGCCAGTAGTATTCGGACAGCGGGCTCCTATAATTCACCCCTCCACTTT
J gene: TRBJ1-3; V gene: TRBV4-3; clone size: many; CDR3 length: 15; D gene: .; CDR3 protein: CASSRKEFSGNTIYF; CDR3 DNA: TGCGCCAGCAGCCGAAAAGAGTTCTCTGGAAACACCATATATTTT
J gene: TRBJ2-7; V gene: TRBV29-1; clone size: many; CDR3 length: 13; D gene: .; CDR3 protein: CSVGRGVGHEQYF; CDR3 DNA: TGCAGCGTGGGACGGGGCGTCGGGCACGAGCAGTACTTC
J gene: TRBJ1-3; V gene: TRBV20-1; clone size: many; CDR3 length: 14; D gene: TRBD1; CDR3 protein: CSAWNRGPGNTIYF; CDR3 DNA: TGCAGTGCTTGGAACAGGGGGCCTGGAAACACCATATATTTT
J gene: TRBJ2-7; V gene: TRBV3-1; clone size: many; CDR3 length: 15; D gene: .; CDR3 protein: CASSSGSGVTDEQYF; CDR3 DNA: TGTGCCAGCAGTTCTGGTTCAGGGGTTACGGACGAGCAGTACTTC
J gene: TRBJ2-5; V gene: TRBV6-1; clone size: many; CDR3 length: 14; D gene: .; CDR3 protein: CASSLTDRKETQYF; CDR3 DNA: TGTGCCAGCAGTCTCACCGACAGAAAAGAGACCCAGTACTTC
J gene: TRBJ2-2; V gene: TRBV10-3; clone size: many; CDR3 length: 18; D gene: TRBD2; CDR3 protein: CAISPTSGGLMNTGELFF; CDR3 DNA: TGTGCCATCAGCCCGACTAGCGGGGGGCTTATGAACACCGGGGAGCTGTTTTTT
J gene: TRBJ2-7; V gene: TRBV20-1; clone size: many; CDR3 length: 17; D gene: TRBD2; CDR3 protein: CSARTLRFGRGSYEQYF; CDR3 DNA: TGCAGTGCTAGAACACTGCGATTTGGGCGGGGGTCCTACGAGCAGTACTTC
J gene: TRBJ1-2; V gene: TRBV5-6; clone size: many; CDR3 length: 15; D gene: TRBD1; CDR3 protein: CASSPPGGRGYGYTF; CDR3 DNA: TGTGCCAGCAGCCCCCCAGGGGGCCGTGGCTATGGCTACACCTTC
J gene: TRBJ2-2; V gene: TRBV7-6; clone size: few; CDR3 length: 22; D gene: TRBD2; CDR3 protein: CASSPRPPGLAGFPPNTGELFF; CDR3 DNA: TGTGCCAGCAGCCCCAGGCCCCCGGGACTAGCGGGGTTCCCGCCGAACACCGGGGAGCTGTTTTTT
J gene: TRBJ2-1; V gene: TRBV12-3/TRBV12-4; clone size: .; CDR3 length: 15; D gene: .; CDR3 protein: CVSSLTGAGSGEQFF; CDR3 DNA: TGTGTCAGCAGTTTAACGGGGGCTGGCTCAGGTGAGCAGTTCTTC
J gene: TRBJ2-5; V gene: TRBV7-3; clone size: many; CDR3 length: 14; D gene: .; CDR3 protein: CASSLMGGTETQYF; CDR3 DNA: TGTGCCAGCAGCTTAATGGGCGGGACCGAGACCCAGTACTTC
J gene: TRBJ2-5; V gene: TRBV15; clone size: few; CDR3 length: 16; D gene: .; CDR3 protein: CATSRDLDGNQETQYF; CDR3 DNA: TGTGCCACCAGCAGAGACCTGGATGGGAACCAAGAGACCCAGTACTTC
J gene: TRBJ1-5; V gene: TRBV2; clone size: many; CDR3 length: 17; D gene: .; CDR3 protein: CASRVPQGKASNQPQHF; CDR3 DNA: TGTGCCAGCAGAGTCCCCCAGGGGAAGGCTAGCAATCAGCCCCAGCATTTT
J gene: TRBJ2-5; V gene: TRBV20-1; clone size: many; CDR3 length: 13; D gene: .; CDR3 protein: CSARDLGRETQYF; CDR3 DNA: TGCAGTGCTAGAGATTTGGGCAGAGAGACCCAGTACTTC
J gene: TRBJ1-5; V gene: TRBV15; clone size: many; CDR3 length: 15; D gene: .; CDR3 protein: CATSKGPESNQPQHF; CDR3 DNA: TGTGCCACCAGCAAAGGGCCAGAGAGCAATCAGCCCCAGCATTTT